Detailed here is one T cell receptor beta chain. Between the trimmed V and J ends, which lost 3 bases and 5 bases, there was a span of 13 bases. Looked up from germline, CDR1 is DFQATT and CDR2 is SNEGSKA (reference sequence). The CDR3 extends over 14 amino acids. TCR beta was sequenced from blood CD8+ and CD4+ T cells. Diagnostic criteria defined recently for definite or probable disease were met by the Susac syndrome patients. The data were taken from a study of CD8 T cells in Susac syndrome. Random hexamers were used to reverse transcribe an amount of 0.5 to 1 ug RNA. One entry per CDR3 protein, called by TCRdb with MiXCR from the immunoSEQ multiplex PCR reads. The data show approximately 190,000 distinct CDR3 sequences, around 93% seen once.

This receptor was identified in a human donor with Susac syndrome. The sample consisted of CD8+ T cells from PBMCs. The V gene is TRBV20-1, the J gene TRBJ2-2; D perhaps matches TRBD1 (6 bases). The CDR3 spells CSASDLTGTGELFF. The CDR3 region has the DNA TGCAGTGCTAGCGATCTAACAGGGACCGGGGAGCTGTTTTTT.